This TCR beta chain was recovered during a study of human T cells and chemical hapten exposure. About the study: The study patch tested 0.01% DPC on the upper back and read results at 6 days.

This CDR3 has 13 residues. V was clipped by 6 bases and J by 8 bases; unmatched bases: 8. CDR1 is MNHNS, CDR2 SASEGT, per germline. The time point denotes: pre-sensitization, week 0. The treatment was: therapeutic diphenylcyclopropenone sensitization with weekly scalp DPC. Individual cDNA molecules had unique molecular identifiers attached to them by the library. TCRdb passed the RACE reads through MiXCR, listing each CDR3 protein once. The sample lists around 92,000 distinct CDR3 sequences; 9.5% to 14% were seen once. This sequence joins TRBV6-1 and TRBJ1-2, with TRBD1 matching 8 bases. The TCR sequence derives from a woman between 55 and 75 years old with alopecia areata. Some clones in this sample may be carry-over from other donors' samples. The material was whole blood, obtained in connection with sensitization to the hapten diphenylcyclopropenone (DPC). In DNA, the CDR3 is TGTGCCAGCAGCCAAAACAGGGGGAACGGCTACACCTTC. Its translation is CASSQNRGNGYTF.